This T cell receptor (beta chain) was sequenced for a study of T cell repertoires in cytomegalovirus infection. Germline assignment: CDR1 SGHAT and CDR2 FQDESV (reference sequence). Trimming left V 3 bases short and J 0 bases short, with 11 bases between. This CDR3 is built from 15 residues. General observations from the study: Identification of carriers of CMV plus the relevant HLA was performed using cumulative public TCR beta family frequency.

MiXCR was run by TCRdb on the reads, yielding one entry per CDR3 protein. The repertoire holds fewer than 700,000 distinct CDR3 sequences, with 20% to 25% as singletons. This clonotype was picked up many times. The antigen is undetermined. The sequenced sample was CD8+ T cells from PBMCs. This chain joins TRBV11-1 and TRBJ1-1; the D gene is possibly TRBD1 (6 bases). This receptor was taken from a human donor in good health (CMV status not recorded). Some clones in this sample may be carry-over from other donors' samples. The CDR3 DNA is TGTGCCAGCAGCTTCCTGGACAGCCTGAACACTGAAGCTTTCTTT. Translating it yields CASSFLDSLNTEAFF.